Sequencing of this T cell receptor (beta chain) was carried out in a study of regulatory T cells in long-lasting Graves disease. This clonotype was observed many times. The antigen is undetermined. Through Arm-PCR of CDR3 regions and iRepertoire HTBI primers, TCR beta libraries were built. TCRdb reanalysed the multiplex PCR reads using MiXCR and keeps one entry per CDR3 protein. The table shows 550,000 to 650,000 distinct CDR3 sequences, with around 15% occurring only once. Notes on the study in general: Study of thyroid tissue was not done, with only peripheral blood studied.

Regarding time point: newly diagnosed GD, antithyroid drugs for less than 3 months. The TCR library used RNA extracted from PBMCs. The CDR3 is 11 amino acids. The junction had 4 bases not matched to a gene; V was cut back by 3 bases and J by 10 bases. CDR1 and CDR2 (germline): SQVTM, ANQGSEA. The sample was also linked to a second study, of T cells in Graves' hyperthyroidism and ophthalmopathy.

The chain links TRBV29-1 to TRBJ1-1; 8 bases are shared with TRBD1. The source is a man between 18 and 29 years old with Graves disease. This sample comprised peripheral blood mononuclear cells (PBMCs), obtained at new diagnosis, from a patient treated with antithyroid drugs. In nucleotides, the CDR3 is TGCAGCGTTGACCCAGGGACAGGAGCTTTCTTT. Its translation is CSVDPGTGAFF.